The 27 T cell receptor beta chains in this list originate from one sample, sequenced in a study of cytomegalovirus exposure and HLA in healthy donors. The PCR made use of 60 Vbeta and 13 Jbeta primers. The table came from immunoSEQ multiplex PCR; TCRdb's copy has only in-frame clones and leaves some out. The ten most abundant clones cover approximately 2.9% of a sample with approximately 72,000 clones. Source material: PBMCs. The receptors were sampled from a man in his forties or fifties in good health and CMV-seronegative.

This CDR3 is CASSLAGGGGKSPLHF. CDR3 DNA sequence: TGCGCCAGCAGCTTGGCCGGAGGGGGGGGAAAATCACCCCTCCACTTT. The chain combines TRBV5-1 with TRBJ1-6; a weak D match, TRBD1 (6 bases). The CDR3 length is 16 residues. Trimming removed 0 bases at V and 10 bases at J, with 17 bases between. The germline V gene has CDR1 SGHRS and CDR2 YFSETQ.

The chain is built from TRBV7-2 and TRBJ1-2; D unclear. Germline V gene sequence: CDR1 SGHTA, CDR2 FQGNSA. The CDR3 totals 13 residues. V gave up 5 bases and J gave up 4 bases, with 11 bases separating them. DNA for the CDR3: TGTGCCAGCAGCCACGACTTTACCTATGGCTACACCTTC. Its translation is CASSHDFTYGYTF.

The chain uses TRBV7-8 and TRBJ2-3, with D possibly TRBD2 on 7 matching bases. Germline loops: CDR1 SGHVS, CDR2 FQNEAQ. The CDR3 is 16 amino acids. V lost 0 bases and J 2 bases, leaving 12 bases between the germline ends. CDR3: CASSLAVGGHTDTQYF. As DNA, the CDR3 is TGTGCCAGCAGCTTAGCGGTGGGGGGGCACACAGATACGCAGTATTTT. Complete variable domain (other parts from reference TRBV7-8 and TRBJ2-3): GAGVSQSPRYKVAKRGQDVALRCDPISGHVSLFWYQQALGQGPEFLTYFQNEAQLDKSGLPSDRFFAERPEGSVSTLKIQRTQQEDSAVYLCASSLAVGGHTDTQYFGPGTRLTVL.

The rearrangement joins TRBV6-5 to TRBJ1-4; D is perhaps TRBD1 (5 bases). CDR3 length equals 12 residues. Looked up from germline, CDR1 is MNHEY and CDR2 is SVGAGI. Trimming stripped 5 bases from V and 15 bases from J, with 16 bases between. The CDR3 protein is CASSPSSGRMFF. The CDR3 coding sequence is TGTGCCAGCAGTCCATCCTCAGGGCGAATGTTTTTT.

J is TRBJ1-1 and V is TRBV5-8, with a possible D match to TRBD1 (6 bases). The V gene lost 5 bases and the J gene lost 7 bases, with 12 bases spanning the gap. The CDR3 spans 12 residues. Germline CDR1 SGHTS, CDR2 YDEGEE. The DNA of the CDR3 is TGTGCCAGCAGGTTAATCAGGGGTGAAGCTTTCTTT. Its translation: CASRLIRGEAFF.

Frequency places this clone as medium-sized. The genes are TRBV6-1 and TRBJ1-4, with D maybe TRBD1 (5 bases). CDR3 length: 13 residues. CDR1 is MNHNS, CDR2 SASEGT, per germline. The V end lost 5 bases, the J end lost 8 bases, and 12 bases lay between the germline ends. The CDR3 protein is CASSLGRGEKLFF. The DNA for the CDR3 is TGTGCCAGCAGTTTGGGAAGGGGAGAAAAACTGTTTTTT.

V usage is TRBV4-2 and J usage is TRBJ2-5; perhaps TRBD2 as D (5 bases). The length of the CDR3 is 11 residues. Trimming pared 1 base from V and 13 bases from J, leaving 10 bases between. The V gene's germline CDR1 is LGHNA and CDR2 YNFKEQ. CDR3 bases: TGTGCCAGCAGCCAAGGAGCGGAGGTGTACTTC. The encoded protein is CASSQGAEVYF.

The J gene is TRBJ1-6, the V gene TRBV7-8; a weak D match, TRBD1 (6 bases). Germline V lookup: CDR1 SGHVS, CDR2 FQNEAQ. Trimming cost V 5 bases and J 7 bases, with 15 bases left between them. CDR3 length: 15 amino acids. CDR3 sequence: CASSPQIGGNSPLHF. The CDR3 coding sequence is TGTGCCAGCAGCCCCCAAATAGGGGGAAATTCACCCCTCCACTTT. Supplemented by reference TRBV7-8 and TRBJ1-6, the full variable domain reads GAGVSQSPRYKVAKRGQDVALRCDPISGHVSLFWYQQALGQGPEFLTYFQNEAQLDKSGLPSDRFFAERPEGSVSTLKIQRTQQEDSAVYLCASSPQIGGNSPLHFGNGTRLTVT.

V gene TRBV10-3 combines with J gene TRBJ1-1; D call uncertain. The CDR3 consists of 13 residues. V was shortened by 1 base and J by 5 bases, with 8 bases between the two germline ends. Germline V gene data show CDR1 as ENHRY and CDR2 as SYGVKD. CDR3 amino acids: CAISEFVETEAFF. The CDR3, as DNA: TGTGCCATCAGTGAGTTTGTGGAGACTGAAGCTTTCTTT.

The chain carries TRBV9 and TRBJ1-4; D might be TRBD1 (6 bases). Per germline, CDR1 SGDLS and CDR2 YYNGEE. The CDR3 spans 15 residues. Trimming took 4 bases from V and 3 from J, leaving 13 bases between them. As DNA, the CDR3 is TGTGCCAGCAGCCTAGGACAGTTGTCTAATGAAAAACTGTTTTTT. Protein: CASSLGQLSNEKLFF.

This rearrangement joins TRBV4-2 to TRBJ1-5, with 10 positions matching TRBD1. V lost 0 bases and J lost 5; bases outside the gene matches: 1. Germline V lookup: CDR1 LGHNA, CDR2 YNFKEQ. The CDR3 is 15 amino acids. The CDR3 reads CASSQEGTGDQPQHF. The CDR3 DNA reads as TGTGCCAGCAGCCAAGAAGGGACAGGGGATCAGCCCCAGCATTTT.

In nucleotides, the CDR3 is TGCGCCAGCAGCACGGGACAGGCCAACAATGAGCAGTTCTTC. Protein product: CASSTGQANNEQFF. The V call is TRBV5-1, the J call TRBJ2-1; 8 bases align to TRBD1. CDR1 and CDR2 from the germline V gene are SGHRS and YFSETQ. The CDR3 is 14 amino acids. J was trimmed by 5 bases and V by 4 bases; bases with no gene match: 5.

V is TRBV5-1 and J is TRBJ2-7; 7 positions match TRBD1. The V gene end was trimmed by 1 base and the J gene end by 6 bases; junction bases not matched to a gene: 7. In germline, CDR1 is SGHRS, CDR2 YFSETQ. This CDR3 comprises 14 residues. The CDR3 sequence is CASSLSRTGIEQYF. DNA for the CDR3: TGCGCCAGCAGCTTGAGTCGGACAGGCATCGAGCAGTACTTC.

The V and J genes are TRBV5-1 and TRBJ1-4; D is perhaps TRBD1 (6 bases). Trimming cost V 1 base and J 7 bases, with 11 bases left between them. Germline loops: CDR1 SGHRS, CDR2 YFSETQ. CDR3 length equals 14 residues. CDR3 bases: TGCGCCAGCAGCTTGTCACAGGGTGGTGAAAAACTGTTTTTT. Translated: CASSLSQGGEKLFF.

The chain has TRBV6-1 and TRBJ2-4; a possible D gene is TRBD2 (6 bases). The germline V gene encodes CDR1 MNHNS and CDR2 SASEGT. V was cut by 0 bases and J by 3 bases, with 21 bases left in between. This CDR3 is built from 19 residues. In DNA, the CDR3 is TGTGCCAGCAGTGAAGCGGGTTTCGGAGGGGCCCTTAACAAAAACATTCAGTACTTC. This sequence encodes CASSEAGFGGALNKNIQYF.

The genes are TRBV4-1 and TRBJ2-7; 7 bases are a match to TRBD2. After removal of 4 bases from V and 3 bases from J, the junction contained 9 bases not matched to a gene. The CDR3 contains 15 residues. The V gene's germline CDR1 is MGHRA and CDR2 YSYEKL. CDR3 residues: CASSPAGVLSYEQYF. CDR3 DNA: TGCGCCAGCAGCCCGGCGGGGGTTTTAAGCTACGAGCAGTACTTC.

The genes are TRBV11-2 and TRBJ1-1; the D gene is possibly TRBD1 (6 bases). The CDR3 has 15 amino acids. CDR1 and CDR2 from the germline V gene are SGHAT and FQNNGV. V was pared by 4 bases and J by 4 bases, with 16 bases between. The CDR3: CASSSEGGMGTEAFF. For the CDR3, the DNA is TGTGCCAGCAGCTCCGAGGGGGGGATGGGCACTGAAGCTTTCTTT.

This sequence joins TRBV6-4 and TRBJ2-3; the D gene is possibly TRBD2 (6 bases). The V gene lost 6 bases and the J gene lost 5 bases, with 18 bases spanning the gap. The CDR3 spans 15 residues. Looked up from germline, CDR1 is MRHNA and CDR2 is SNTAGT. In nucleotides, the CDR3 is TGTGCCAGCAGCCCTGCGGGGAGTGAACAAGATACGCAGTATTTT. Amino acids: CASSPAGSEQDTQYF.

This chain connects TRBV10-3 to TRBJ1-6; 7 bases fit TRBD1. CDR1 ENHRY and CDR2 SYGVKD come from the germline V gene. V gave up 2 bases and J gave up 5 bases; unmatched junction bases: 6. CDR3 length: 16 residues. This CDR3 is CAISERQGQDNSPLHF. DNA for the CDR3: TGTGCCATCAGTGAGAGACAGGGCCAGGATAATTCACCCCTCCACTTT.

CDR3 residues: CASSGGQRYYGYTF. The CDR3 nucleotides are TGTGCCAGCAGTGGGGGACAGCGATACTATGGCTACACCTTC. The chain joins TRBV6-1 to TRBJ1-2, with 7 bases lining up with TRBD1. Germline CDR1 reads MNHNS; CDR2 reads SASEGT. The V and J ends lost 4 bases and 3 bases, in that order; junction bases with no gene match: 5. This CDR3 is 14 amino acids long.

CDR3 bases: TGTGCCAGCATTATGACAGGGACCCTCTATGGCTACACCTTC. Protein sequence: CASIMTGTLYGYTF. The chain joins TRBV6-1 to TRBJ1-2; 7 bases align to TRBD1. Germline V lookup: CDR1 MNHNS, CDR2 SASEGT. V shed 7 bases and J 4 bases; nucleotides not matched to a gene: 9. The CDR3 sequence is 14 residues long.

The rearrangement joins TRBV13 to TRBJ2-1, with 7 nucleotides matching TRBD1. The CDR3 has 16 residues. V trimming: 4 bases; J trimming: 5 bases; junction bases outside the gene matches: 11. Germline V gene lookup returns CDR1 PRHDT and CDR2 FYEKMQ (reference sequence). The CDR3 region is CASSSRYGTADNEQFF. CDR3 in DNA: TGTGCCAGCAGCTCCCGTTACGGGACAGCCGACAATGAGCAGTTCTTC.

The rearrangement links TRBV2 to TRBJ2-7; the match to TRBD2 covers 16 bases. V gave up 5 bases and J gave up 2 bases; unmatched junction bases: 9. CDR3 size: 18 residues. CDR1 SNHLY and CDR2 FYNNEI come from the germline V gene. CDR3 DNA sequence: TGTGCCAGCAGTTCCGGGACTAGCGGGGGGGTAACGGCCTACGAGCAGTACTTC. It is translated as CASSSGTSGGVTAYEQYF.

The V call is TRBV15, the J call TRBJ2-2; 10 nucleotides align to TRBD2. The CDR3 covers 18 residues. CDR1 is LNHNV, CDR2 YYDKDF, per germline (reference sequence). V shed 0 bases, J shed 1 base, and the junction held 5 bases outside the gene matches. This CDR3 is CATSREGVAGGNTGELFF. Written as DNA, the CDR3 is TGTGCCACCAGCAGAGAAGGGGTAGCGGGGGGGAACACCGGGGAGCTGTTTTTT.

This rearrangement joins TRBV5-1 to TRBJ2-5; possible D gene TRBD1, 5 bases. The CDR3 is 14 amino acids. CDR1 is SGHRS, CDR2 YFSETQ, per germline. Trimming took 4 bases from V and 2 from J, leaving 12 bases between them. The CDR3 coding sequence is TGCGCCAGCAGCACCGGACACGGGCAAGAGACCCAGTACTTC. It translates to CASSTGHGQETQYF.

This chain joins TRBV7-2 and TRBJ1-1; no reliable D call. Trimming removed 2 bases from V and 4 bases from J, with 8 bases in between. The CDR3 runs 13 residues. Germline CDR1 SGHTA, CDR2 FQGNSA. CDR3 DNA: TGTGCCAGCAGCTTATATCGGAGCACTGAAGCTTTCTTT. It codes for CASSLYRSTEAFF.

This rearrangement joins TRBV11-2 to TRBJ2-5; 9 bases are shared with TRBD1. The CDR3 is made up of 15 amino acids. Losses at the gene ends were 5 bases for V and 2 bases for J; bases not matched to a gene: 6. CDR1 and CDR2 (germline): SGHAT, FQNNGV. The CDR3 protein is CASSPGTGKQETQYF. The CDR3, as DNA: TGTGCCAGCAGCCCTGGGACAGGGAAACAAGAGACCCAGTACTTC.